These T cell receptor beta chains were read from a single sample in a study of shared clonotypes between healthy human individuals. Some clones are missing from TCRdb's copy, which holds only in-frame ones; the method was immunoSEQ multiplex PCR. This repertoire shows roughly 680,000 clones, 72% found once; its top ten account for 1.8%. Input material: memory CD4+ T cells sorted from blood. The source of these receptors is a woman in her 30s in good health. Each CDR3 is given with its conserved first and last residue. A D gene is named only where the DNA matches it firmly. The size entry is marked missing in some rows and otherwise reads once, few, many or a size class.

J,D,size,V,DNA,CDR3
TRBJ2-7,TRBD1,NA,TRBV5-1,TGCGCCAGCAGCCCCGGGACAGCAGACTCCTACGAGCAGTACTTC,CASSPGTADSYEQYF
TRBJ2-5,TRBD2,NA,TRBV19,TGTGCCAGTAGTCCTCAGGGCGGGAGGGAGACCCAGTACTTC,CASSPQGGRETQYF
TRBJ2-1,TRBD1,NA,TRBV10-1,TGCGCCAGCAGTGAGTTCCAGGGGGCTGAGCAGTTCTTC,CASSEFQGAEQFF
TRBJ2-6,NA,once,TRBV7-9,TGTGCCAGCAGCTTAGGGGGGCCTGGGGCCAACGTCCTGACTTTC,CASSLGGPGANVLTF
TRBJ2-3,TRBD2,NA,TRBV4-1,TGCGCCAGCAGCCAAGGGGACGGGAGGGGTAACACAGATACGCAGTATTTT,CASSQGDGRGNTDTQYF
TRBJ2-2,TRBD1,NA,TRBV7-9,TGTGCCAGCAGCCGTCCGGCCAGGGGGCCAGTGAACACCGGGGAGCTGTTTTTT,CASSRPARGPVNTGELFF
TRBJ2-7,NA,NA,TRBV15,TGTGCCACCAGCAGAGGTCAGGGAGTAAGGAACGAGCAGTACTTC,CATSRGQGVRNEQYF
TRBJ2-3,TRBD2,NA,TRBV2,TGTGCCAGCAGTGAACGCGCTAGCGGACCCCCTGCGGATACGCAGTATTTT,CASSERASGPPADTQYF
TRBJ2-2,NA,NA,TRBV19,TGTGCCAGTAGTTTGGGGACCGGGTACACCGGGGAGCTGTTTTTT,CASSLGTGYTGELFF
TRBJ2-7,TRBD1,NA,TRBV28,TGTGCCAGCAGAACCGGGACAGGGGAAAAGAACGAGCAGTACTTC,CASRTGTGEKNEQYF
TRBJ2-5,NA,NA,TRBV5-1,TGCGCCAGCAGCTTGGAAGGACCGAGCACCAAAGAGACCCAGTACTTC,CASSLEGPSTKETQYF
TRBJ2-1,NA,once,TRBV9,TGTGCCAGCAGCGTACAAGGGATAGGGAACAATGAGCAGTTCTTC,CASSVQGIGNNEQFF
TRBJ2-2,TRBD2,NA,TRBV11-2,TGTGCCAGCAGCCGCATCCGCGGGAGGGAGGCCGGGGAGCTGTTTTTT,CASSRIRGREAGELFF
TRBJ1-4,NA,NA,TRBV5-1,TGCGCCAGCAGCTTTAACGGGGGGGATGAAAAACTGTTTTTT,CASSFNGGDEKLFF
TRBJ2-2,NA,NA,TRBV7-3,TGTGCCAGCAGCTTGGACACCGGGGAGCTGTTTTTT,CASSLDTGELFF
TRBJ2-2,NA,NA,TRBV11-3,TGTGCCAGCTCTTTGAGCACCGGGGAGCTGTTTTTT,CASSLSTGELFF
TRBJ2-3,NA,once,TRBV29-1,TGCAGCGTTGAAGGTACAGGGCAGGCAGATACGCAGTATTTT,CSVEGTGQADTQYF
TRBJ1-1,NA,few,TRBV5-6,TGTGCCAGCAGTCCGGGGTGGGACACTGAAGCTTTCTTT,CASSPGWDTEAFF
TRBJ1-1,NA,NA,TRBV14,TGTGCCAGCAGCCGACTTTTTGGTAGGGAGACGAACACTGAAGCTTTCTTT,CASSRLFGRETNTEAFF
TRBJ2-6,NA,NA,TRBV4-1,TGCGCCAGCAGCCAAAGAGGGGACCCTCTTCCTGGGGCCAACGTCCTGACTTTC,CASSQRGDPLPGANVLTF
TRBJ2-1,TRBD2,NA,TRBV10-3,TGTGCCATCAGGCCGTCTAGCGGGGCCTACAATGAGCAGTTCTTC,CAIRPSSGAYNEQFF
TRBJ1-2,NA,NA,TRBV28,TGTGCCTCCGGCGTCGGGAGTGGTGGCTACACCTTC,CASGVGSGGYTF
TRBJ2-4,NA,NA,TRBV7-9,TGTGCCAGCAGCTTAGGGAAAAACATTCAGTACTTC,CASSLGKNIQYF
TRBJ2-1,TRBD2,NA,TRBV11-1,TGTGCCAGCACCGCCGGGGGAGCGGGAGAGTCCTACAATGAGCAGTTCTTC,CASTAGGAGESYNEQFF
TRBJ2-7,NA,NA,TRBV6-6,TGTGCCAGCAGTTACAGGGAAGGGCAGGAGCAGTACTTC,CASSYREGQEQYF
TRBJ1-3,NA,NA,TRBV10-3,TGTGCCATCAGTGAGTCGCACTCTGGAAACACCATATATTTT,CAISESHSGNTIYF
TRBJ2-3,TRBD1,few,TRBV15,TGTGCCACCAGCAGGGCCGGACAGGCAAGTGGTTTTGCGCAGTATTTT,CATSRAGQASGFAQYF
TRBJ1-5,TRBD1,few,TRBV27,TGTGCCAGCAGTTTCGGGGGGACAGGGGCCCAGCCCCAGCATTTT,CASSFGGTGAQPQHF
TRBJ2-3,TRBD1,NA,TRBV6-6,TGTGCCAGCAGAAACGCCGGGACAGGGAGAGATACGCAGTATTTT,CASRNAGTGRDTQYF
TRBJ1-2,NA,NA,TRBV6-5,TGTGCCAGCAGACTCGACAGAAACTATGGCTACACCTTC,CASRLDRNYGYTF
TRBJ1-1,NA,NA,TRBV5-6,TGTGCCAGCAGTAAGGTCAGGAACACTGAAGCTTTCTTT,CASSKVRNTEAFF
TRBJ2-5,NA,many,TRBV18,TGTGCCAGCTCACGGAACAGGTTTGGGGAGACCCAGTACTTC,CASSRNRFGETQYF
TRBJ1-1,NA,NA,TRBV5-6,TGTGCCAGCAGCCATGGAGTGGGGGGGATGAACACTGAAGCTTTCTTT,CASSHGVGGMNTEAFF
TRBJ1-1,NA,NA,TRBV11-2,TGTGCCAGCAGCTTAAGTCAGGGTCTAAGGGCGAACACTGAAGCTTTCTTT,CASSLSQGLRANTEAFF
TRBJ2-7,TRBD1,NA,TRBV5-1,TGCGCCAGCAGCCCACAGGGACAGGGCTCCTACGAGCAGTACTTC,CASSPQGQGSYEQYF
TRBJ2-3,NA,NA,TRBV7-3,TGTGCCAGCAGCTTAAAGGCAGGCAGCACAGATACGCAGTATTTT,CASSLKAGSTDTQYF
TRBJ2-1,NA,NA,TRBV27,TGTGCCAGCAGTGACCGACTGGGGAGGCAGTTCTTC,CASSDRLGRQFF
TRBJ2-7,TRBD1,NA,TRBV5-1,TGCGCCAGCAGAACTTTGGGACAGGGTTCCTACGAGCAGTACTTC,CASRTLGQGSYEQYF
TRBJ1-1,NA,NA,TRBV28,TGTGCCAGCAGTTTTGACCAAAGGAGCACTGAAGCTTTCTTT,CASSFDQRSTEAFF
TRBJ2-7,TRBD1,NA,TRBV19,TGTGCCAGTAGTATAGCCGGGACAGGGTCCTACGAGCAGTACTTC,CASSIAGTGSYEQYF
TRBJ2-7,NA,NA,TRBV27,TGTGCCAGCAGTTTGGTAGCGGTAAGCTCCTACGAGCAGTACTTC,CASSLVAVSSYEQYF
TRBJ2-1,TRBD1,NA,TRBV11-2,TGTGCCAGCAGCCACGACGGGACAGGGGCCCGCAATGAGCAGTTCTTC,CASSHDGTGARNEQFF
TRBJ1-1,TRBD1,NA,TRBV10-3,TGTGCCATCACTGACAGGGTAGCTTTCTTT,CAITDRVAFF
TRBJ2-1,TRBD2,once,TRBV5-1,TGCGCCAGCAGCGCTTCTAGCGGGGTATACAATGAGCAGTTCTTC,CASSASSGVYNEQFF
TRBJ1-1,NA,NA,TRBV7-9,TGTGCCAGCAGCCAAAATGCGGGTGGTTTCGCTTTCTTT,CASSQNAGGFAFF
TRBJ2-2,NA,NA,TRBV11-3,TGTGCCAGCGGGTCCTTTGGCACCGGGGAGCTGTTTTTT,CASGSFGTGELFF
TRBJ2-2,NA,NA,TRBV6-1,TGTGCCGCAAGAGGAGCTACCGGGGAGCTGTTTTTT,CAARGATGELFF
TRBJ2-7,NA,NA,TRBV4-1,TGCGCCAGCAGCCAAGCTCGCAGCGGTACCTACGAGCAGTACTTC,CASSQARSGTYEQYF
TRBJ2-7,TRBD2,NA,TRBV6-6,TGTGCCAGCAGTAGCGGGATCACCTACGAGCAGTACTTC,CASSSGITYEQYF
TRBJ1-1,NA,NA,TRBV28,TGTGCCAGCAGGACCTTCGGCCTGAACACTGAAGCTTTCTTT,CASRTFGLNTEAFF
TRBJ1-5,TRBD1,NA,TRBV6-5,TGTGCCATTCGACAGGGAGAAGAACAGCCCCAGCATTTT,CAIRQGEEQPQHF
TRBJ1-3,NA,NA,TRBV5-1,TGCGCCAGCAGCAAAGCAGGCTCTGGAAACACCATATATTTT,CASSKAGSGNTIYF
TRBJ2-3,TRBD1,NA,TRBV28,TGTGCCAGCACCCGGGGACAGTTAGGCACAGATACGCAGTATTTT,CASTRGQLGTDTQYF
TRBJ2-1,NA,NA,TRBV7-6,TGTGCCAGCAGCTTAGGGAGTTACAATGAGCAGTTCTTC,CASSLGSYNEQFF
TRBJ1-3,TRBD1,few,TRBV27,TGTGCCAGCAGCCTCCAGGGGCCAGGGGGCCCTAGCGGAAACACCATATATTTT,CASSLQGPGGPSGNTIYF
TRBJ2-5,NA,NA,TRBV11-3,TGTGCCAGCAGCTTTGCGGCCGTCCGGGAAGAGACCCAGTACTTC,CASSFAAVREETQYF
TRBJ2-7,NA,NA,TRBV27,TGTGCCAGCAGTTTCACCCCCGCTCCGACATACGAGCAGTACTTC,CASSFTPAPTYEQYF
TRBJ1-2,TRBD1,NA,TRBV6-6,TGTGCCAGCAGACAGGGGGGCAACTATGGCTACACCTTC,CASRQGGNYGYTF